A selection of T cell receptor beta chains follows, all from one sample in a study of T cell changes during pregnancy in multiple sclerosis. Method: immunoSEQ multiplex PCR; TCRdb's copy keeps in-frame clones and lacks some. The data hold some 60,000 clones, with 92% observed a single time. Sequenced here: peripheral blood, sampled in the second trimester of pregnancy. The receptors derive from a female donor in good health, enrolled as a control in a pregnancy study. The CDR3 runs from the conserved cysteine through the conserved F or W. A D gene is named only where the DNA matches it firmly.

d_gene: TRBD1; j_gene: TRBJ2-7; v_gene: TRBV28; CDR3aa: CASSTPGQGWYEQYF
d_gene: .; j_gene: TRBJ2-7; v_gene: TRBV6-6; CDR3aa: CASSYDPGREQYF
d_gene: TRBD1; j_gene: TRBJ2-5; v_gene: TRBV6-4; CDR3aa: CASSDLRWDRVPSGSEETQYF
d_gene: .; j_gene: TRBJ1-2; v_gene: TRBV6-5; CDR3aa: CASSYRQTNYGYTF
d_gene: .; j_gene: TRBJ2-1; v_gene: TRBV7-9; CDR3aa: CASTPFGRGYNEQFF
d_gene: .; j_gene: TRBJ1-6; v_gene: TRBV19; CDR3aa: CASSSLGTYNSPLHF
d_gene: .; j_gene: TRBJ2-5; v_gene: TRBV11-3; CDR3aa: CASSLGRTETQYF
d_gene: .; j_gene: TRBJ2-5; v_gene: TRBV6-5; CDR3aa: CASSHAGETQYF
d_gene: .; j_gene: TRBJ1-1; v_gene: TRBV30; CDR3aa: CAWTRGNDAEAFF
d_gene: .; j_gene: TRBJ2-2; v_gene: TRBV19; CDR3aa: CASSIRLANTGELFF
d_gene: .; j_gene: TRBJ2-4; v_gene: TRBV21-1; CDR3aa: CASGPLRINIQYF
d_gene: .; j_gene: TRBJ2-1; v_gene: TRBV7-9; CDR3aa: CASSLRGKGTNEQFF
d_gene: .; j_gene: TRBJ2-7; v_gene: TRBV19; CDR3aa: CASSILAGGREQYF
d_gene: .; j_gene: TRBJ2-2; v_gene: TRBV5-1; CDR3aa: CASKEGSNTGELFF
d_gene: TRBD1; j_gene: TRBJ2-1; v_gene: TRBV9; CDR3aa: CASSLSPGTGPNNEQFF
d_gene: TRBD1; j_gene: TRBJ1-2; v_gene: TRBV5-1; CDR3aa: CASGTGGAGYTF
d_gene: .; j_gene: TRBJ2-3; v_gene: TRBV4-3; CDR3aa: CASRRGTPRTDTQYF
d_gene: TRBD2; j_gene: TRBJ2-5; v_gene: TRBV5-1; CDR3aa: CASSLAGATETQYF
d_gene: TRBD1; j_gene: TRBJ1-5; v_gene: TRBV10-1; CDR3aa: CACLDRAHSNQPQHF
d_gene: TRBD2; j_gene: TRBJ2-7; v_gene: TRBV5-1; CDR3aa: CASSSTSGGADVSYEQYF
d_gene: TRBD1; j_gene: TRBJ1-5; v_gene: TRBV28; CDR3aa: CASSLGQGSQPQHF
d_gene: .; j_gene: TRBJ2-5; v_gene: TRBV10-1; CDR3aa: CASSETGGQTQYF